This T cell receptor (beta chain) is from a study of T cell responses to AZD1222 COVID-19 vaccine. Notes on the study in general: Nearly half of spike-specific TCRs reportedly target variant regions that are unmutated in the B.1.351 and B.1.1.7 variants.

The CDR3 consists of 15 residues. Germline CDR1 SGHAT, CDR2 FQNNGV. V dropped 3 bases and J dropped 1 base, with 9 bases sitting between them. The table came from immunoSEQ multiplex PCR; TCRdb's copy has only in-frame clones and leaves some out. The data contain about 140,000 clones, roughly 90% of them singletons. Doses given second, at about 4 or about 12 weeks, were pooled. Note on this clone: Its antigen is not identified.

The receptor's source is an adult who received the AZD1222 COVID-19 vaccine. Sequenced material: peripheral blood, taken 28 days after the second AZD1222 dose. This chain connects TRBV11-2 to TRBJ2-2; D not certain. DNA of the CDR3: TGTGCCAGCAGCTTCGATCAATTGAACACCGGGGAGCTGTTTTTT. This gives the protein CASSFDQLNTGELFF.